This paragraph covers one TCR beta chain sequence. It lacks a known antigen. Per-base quality was not reported, and no clone a single base away is much larger than it. Receptors were amplified or captured by the immunoSEQ multiplex PCR assay. Here the immuneACCESS table is served through TCRdb, limited to in-frame sequences with V and J called. Missing clones are a known gap in these copies; in checked studies unresolved V genes cover under half, and the rest lacks a known reason. The sample has 95,000 to 130,000 clones on record, 88% of them singletons. Of the sample, 2% to 2.5% is held by the ten largest clones. The CDR3 covers 13 residues, taking in both the cysteine and the phenylalanine. The kept DNA is CDR3 alone, 39 bases in frame from the first base. CDR1 LGHNA and CDR2 YSLEER were looked up in the germline V gene. Trimming removed 1 base from V and 8 bases from J, leaving 10 bases between the germline ends.

This record belongs to a study of control samples from healthy donors and cancer patients (TCRdb year 2020). The TCR originated in a woman in her 70s in good health. In this chain, TRBV4-3 is recombined with TRBJ2-3; TRBD2 could be the D gene, as 6 bases match. Sequencing input: blood. This receptor carries the CDR3 CASSQVRGGTQYF. The base sequence is TGCGCCAGCAGCCAAGTGCGGGGCGGTACGCAGTATTTT.